This TCR beta chain was sequenced for a study of cytomegalovirus exposure and HLA in healthy donors (dated by TCRdb to between 2016 and 2019). Concerning the study at large: An earlier analysis of roughly 610 of the donors reported 276 Gb of sequence data and around 100 million unique TCR beta sequences obtained from some 200 million T cells. To study patterns of TCR occurrence, a later analysis re-analyzed previously published TCR beta repertoires from 650 to 750 donors and added high-resolution HLA genotyping. Along with the roughly 710-subject first cohort, a separate validation cohort of over 90 different subjects was used. Because of strong linkage in the cohort, a few DR-DQ haplotypes were treated as single units for association and clustering. Of the 398 genotyped donors, roughly 80% were placed in the genetic ancestry cluster associated with self-reported Caucasian donors. To decide whether each TCR beta V gene segment behaved as functional or pseudogenic, an earlier analysis of some 580 of the donors relied on high-throughput TCR beta sequencing. The study was designed to test whether signatures of past pathogen exposure could be identified by cataloging public T cell receptors. The study used immunosequencing to profile the T cell repertoires of hundreds of subjects and linked those repertoires to cytomegalovirus serostatus. Typing coverage varied by locus: about 620-630 donors for A, B, C, DRB1 and DQB1; approximately 520 for DQA1; about 590 for DPA1; 400 to 480 for DPB1. All discovery cohort repertoires had been generated using a single sequencing platform. High-throughput TCR immunosequencing, statistical association of individual TCRs with disease status, and machine learning were combined to predict cytomegalovirus infection status. A later genetic analysis took genome-wide SNP genotypes for about 55% of the 666 donors and used that subset as a discovery cohort. An early release covering about 600 HLA-typed donors comprised about 300 gigabases of sequencing data and 85 million or so unique TCR sequences. Class I and class II HLA loci were covered by the typing at four-digit resolution. Donor age, sex, ethnicity and CMV serostatus were collected together with the repertoire data. Across about 370 genotyped donors of the cohort, an average of roughly 200,000 unique TCR beta nucleotide sequences per donor were sequenced, and roughly a sixth of those sequences were non-productive. Rather than drawing on any new phenotypic data, the later analysis identified candidate immune exposures from TCR beta sequences and the way those sequences occurred across donors. What the study reported, not specific to this receptor: A cluster of highly shared sequence variants was judged likely to be a technical artifact of the sequencing pipeline. The classifier was reported to diagnose cytomegalovirus status with high specificity and sensitivity in both the original and validation cohorts. Because the 87-base-pair reads could not distinguish some IMGT-functional V segments, including TRBV6-2 and TRBV6-3, those segments were excluded. This cohort had only TCR beta chains sequenced, and the lack of alpha or paired-chain data limited which features could be detected. V-gene and J-gene trimming of TCR beta chains was associated with a missense DCLRE1C variant in a later genetic analysis, and the association was replicated in an independent cohort. Sequencing depth was assumed to be roughly uniform across donors in the presence/absence analyses, though that assumption may not hold. Strong co-occurrence of HLA alleles, especially DR and DQ, made assigning TCR associations to individual alleles difficult. A further reported finding was that TCR beta sequences accurately predicted the HLA-A and HLA-B alleles for most subjects in the first cohort. Several of the top co-occurrence clusters appeared to be linked to parvovirus B19, influenza, CMV and Epstein-Barr virus, according to a later analysis. Because HLA typing was missing for some donors at each locus, association tests included only the typed subset. In a later analysis, some 18,000 TCR beta sequences were associated with specific HLA alleles at a false discovery rate of 0.05. Immune exposure information for the cohort was limited to CMV serostatus. A later analysis found that HLA-associated TCR beta chains were more clonally expanded and had lower generation probabilities than equally common non-associated chains. Three of the identified cytomegalovirus-associated TCR beta chains were confirmed in vitro to be specific for cytomegalovirus antigens. Roughly 15 rarely observed V segments, including chromosome 9 orphons, were excluded from the earlier analysis of about 610 of the donors because counts were too low. The authors suggested that the approach could potentially be generalized to other disease states and immunological phenotypes. Most CMV-associated TCR beta chains appeared to be HLA-restricted in a later analysis, and the HLA associations seemed to be driven largely by CMV exposure. In an earlier analysis of roughly 560 of the donors, most TCR beta V segments were observed in productive rearrangements about 90% or about 30% of the time, broadly matching IMGT annotations. Most TCR sequences were seen in very few donors, while some public TCRs were found in many individuals. The study gave a list of 150 to 200 TCR beta chains associated with cytomegalovirus. Correlated functional status among segregating V segments might be attributable to linkage disequilibrium, but an unknown experimental factor could not be ruled out. According to a later genetic analysis, donors in an Asian-associated ancestry cluster had fewer N-insertions in productive TCRs than the roughly 700-donor mean. A later analysis found that TCR association rates varied across HLA loci, with DRB1 alleles showing the most associated TCRs and HLA-C alleles the fewest.

There are 13 amino acids in the CDR3, from cysteine to phenylalanine inclusive. Just the 39-base CDR3 DNA is kept, in frame starting at base 1. CDR1 GTSNPN and CDR2 SVGIG were looked up in the germline V gene (reference sequence). The cohort consisted of hundreds of healthy bone marrow donors. Cohort members were all nominally healthy when sampled, although unrecorded immune exposures were likely present. The donor was CMV seropositive and belonged to the group of over 250 seropositive cohort members. A peripheral blood sample was provided by each donor, and peripheral blood mononuclear cells were used for TCR beta sequencing. Genomic DNA was extracted from the blood cell samples with the Qiagen DNeasy Blood Extraction Kit. Library preparation employed the immunoSEQ multiplex PCR assay. The multiplex PCR relied on a mix of 60 forward primers for TCR Vbeta segments and 13 reverse primers for TCR Jbeta segments. The CDR3 region of rearranged TCR beta genes was amplified from genomic DNA by a multiplex PCR assay. Amplified TCR beta libraries were sequenced as 87-base-pair reads on the Illumina HiSeq System. Per the source publication's procedure: A later analysis counted approximately 84 million unique TCR beta chains across the 550 to 700 repertoires, and some 12 million of these chains were shared by at least two donors. Raw reads were error-corrected and collapsed into unique sequences with a nearest-neighbor algorithm that merged closely related sequences to remove PCR and sequencing errors. V, D and J gene segments were assigned by aligning CDR3 sequences to IMGT reference sequences. For a sequence to be retained, a match of at least six nucleotides to both a V gene segment and a J gene segment was required. Rearrangements were called productive when the CDR3 lacked stop codons and stayed in frame with V and J; all others were non-productive. CDR3 was defined by IMGT convention, running from the second conserved V-encoded cysteine to the conserved J-encoded phenylalanine. In an earlier analysis of 587 of the donors, sequences lacking an unambiguous match to a single V gene segment were excluded. An earlier analysis of a few hundred of the donors called V segments functional above 56.7% productive rearrangements and segregating when the between-donor standard deviation exceeded 5%. A statistical classification framework was built to diagnose cytomegalovirus status from the catalog of TCR beta chain sequences. In a later analysis, TCR nucleotide sequences were compared against IMGT/GENE-DB human TR gene sequences so that V and J genes could be assigned. A later analysis assigned CDR3 sequences and most-parsimonious VDJ recombination scenarios with the TCRdist pipeline. In a later analysis, every TCR beta chain was defined by the combination of its CDR3 amino acid sequence and its V-gene family, and reads without a unique V-gene family were dropped. A later analysis removed over 500 highly shared, low-generation-probability nucleotide sequences to deal with suspected cross-contamination and a sequencing artifact. A later analysis calculated a clonal expansion index for each public chain from normalized within-repertoire ranks of inferred template counts. In a later analysis, generation probabilities were computed using a VDJ recombination model fitted to out-of-frame rearrangements, and the results were checked against IGoR. In a later analysis, TCR-TCR, TCR-HLA and TCR-CMV co-occurrence was scored with hypergeometric tests, and a repertoire-size bias correction was applied to TCR pairs. False discovery rates were estimated in a later analysis by permuting HLA or CMV assignments 20 times. A later analysis grouped co-occurring TCRs with DBSCAN, adding TCRdist sequence similarity when clustering within HLA-allele-positive subsets. Repertoires with fewer than 30,000 or more than 120,000 public chains, plus five repertoires with anomalous nucleotide sharing, were excluded from co-occurrence clustering. TCRdb holds this immuneACCESS table with in-frame rearrangements only. Some clones are missing; in checked studies, unresolved V genes explain under half, and the rest has no known cause. Clone size and the V and J calls come from that table; the DNA yielded D and trimming. Within this sample are over 95,000 clones, with about 70% of them counted one time only. Roughly an eighth of the sample rests with the top ten.

As to this clone: Its antigen specificity is not known. Its ends do not fully match the called genes, so a read error is possible.

Here the chain combines TRBV30 and TRBJ1-4; TRBD1 fits 8 bases in the junction. Sequenced: PBMCs. The receptor comes from a middle-aged woman in good health and CMV-seropositive. The nucleotide sequence is TGTACCTGGGGTCAGGGGGCGCGAGAAAAACTGTTTTTT. It is translated as CTWGQGAREKLFF. Reference TRBV30 and TRBJ1-4 genes cover what lies past the CDR3, so the full variable domain is SQTIHQWPATLVQPVGSPLSLECTVEGTSNPNLYWYRQAAGRGLQLLFYSVGIGQISSEVPQNLSASRPQDRQFILSSKKLLLSDSGFYLCTWGQGAREKLFFGSGTQLSVL.